This T cell receptor beta chain originates from a study of identical twins. The V and J ends lost 3 bases and 7 bases, in that order; junction bases with no gene match: 8. CDR3 length equals 16 residues. The germline V gene has CDR1 SEHNR and CDR2 FQNEAQ (reference sequence). TCRdb re-called the 5' RACE reads with MiXCR, one entry per CDR3 protein. Of about 470,000 distinct CDR3 sequences listed, more than 20% are singletons. These data also formed part of another study, on T cells expressing NK-cell markers. Per that study: HCMV seropositivity marked seven of the eight sequenced donors; one was seronegative.

The sample was CD4+ T cells sorted from blood. The V call is TRBV7-9, the J call TRBJ2-2; 10 bases are a match to TRBD2. The sequence derives from a woman aged 18 to 35 in good health. The CDR3 region is CASSFILAGYDGELFF. The CDR3 DNA reads as TGTGCCAGCAGCTTTATACTAGCGGGGTACGACGGGGAGCTGTTTTTT.